The 20 T cell receptor beta chains reported below all come from one sample, sequenced in a study of OX40 agonist ivuxolimab in advanced cancers. Only in-frame clones appear in the TCRdb table, and some are missing; sequencing was by immunoSEQ multiplex PCR. The table records some 76,000 clones, around four fifths of them present only once. Sequences were derived from CD4+ or CD8+ T cells sorted from blood, sampled in a trial of the OX40 agonist ivuxolimab. The receptors were sampled from an adult with an advanced solid tumor such as melanoma, head and neck, liver or kidney cancer.

The V gene is TRBV15, the J gene TRBJ1-2, with D possibly TRBD1 on 5 matching bases. Trimming stripped 3 bases from V and 1 base from J, with 6 bases between. Germline-derived CDR1 and CDR2 are LNHNV and YYDKDF (reference sequence). The CDR3 length is 13 residues. The CDR3 here is CATSRGGNYGYTF. The CDR3 DNA sequence: TGTGCCACCAGCAGGGGGGGTAACTATGGCTACACCTTC.

This chain joins TRBV27 and TRBJ1-2, with 8 nucleotides matching TRBD1. Germline V lookup: CDR1 MNHEY, CDR2 SMNVEV (reference sequence). This CDR3 region has 14 residues. The ends lost 5 bases at V and 4 bases at J; junction bases unmatched: 6. CDR3 DNA: TGTGCCAGCAGTCTGCGACAGGGGACCTATGGCTACACCTTC. It translates to CASSLRQGTYGYTF.

The chain couples TRBV11-1 to TRBJ1-1, with D uncertain. V lost 4 bases, J lost 0 bases, and 12 bases lay in between. The CDR3 has 15 amino acids. Germline V gene sequence: CDR1 SGHAT, CDR2 FQDESV (reference sequence). CDR3 sequence reads: CASSSRRGLNTEAFF. In DNA form, the CDR3 reads TGTGCCAGCAGCTCCCGGCGGGGTTTGAACACTGAAGCTTTCTTT.

The chain recombines TRBV7-9 with TRBJ2-7; 8 nucleotides agree with TRBD1. V shed 3 bases and J 4 bases; nucleotides not matched to a gene: 8. The germline V gene encodes CDR1 SEHNR and CDR2 FQNEAQ (reference sequence). The CDR3 runs to 15 residues. CDR3 amino acids: CASSFLQGARYEQYF. Here the CDR3 DNA reads TGTGCCAGCAGCTTTCTGCAGGGGGCTCGGTACGAGCAGTACTTC.

V usage is TRBV11-1 and J usage is TRBJ2-7; TRBD2 matches at 7 bases. Germline V gives CDR1 SGHAT, CDR2 FQDESV (reference sequence). The CDR3 totals 14 residues. V dropped 5 bases and J dropped 4; count of bases not matched to a gene: 8. The chain's CDR3 is CASSQGGRVYEQYF. The CDR3 DNA reads TGTGCCAGCAGCCAGGGCGGGAGAGTATACGAGCAGTACTTC. The whole variable domain, remainder taken from reference TRBV11-1 and TRBJ2-7, is EAEVAQSPRYKITEKSQAVAFWCDPISGHATLYWYRQILGQGPELLVQFQDESVVDDSQLPKDRFSAERLKGVDSTLKIQPAELGDSAMYLCASSQGGRVYEQYFGPGTRLTVT.

The rearrangement uses TRBV7-3 and TRBJ2-2; unclear D gene. V lost 3 bases, J lost 3 bases, and 8 bases lay in between. Germline CDR1 reads SGHTA; CDR2 reads FQGTGA. This CDR3 comprises 14 residues. Here the CDR3 DNA reads TGTGCCAGCAGCTTTGGGATCCACACCGGGGAGCTGTTTTTT. It codes for CASSFGIHTGELFF.

V is TRBV19 and J is TRBJ1-5; D possibly corresponds to TRBD1 (5 bases). CDR3 length: 13 residues. Trimming shortened V by 4 bases and J by 5 bases, and 9 bases separated the two germline ends. The germline gives CDR1 LNHDA, CDR2 SQIVND (reference sequence). The DNA for the CDR3 is TGTGCCAGTAGTACAGGGCGGGATCAGCCCCAGCATTTT. Amino acids: CASSTGRDQPQHF.

The chain carries TRBV11-2 and TRBJ2-5, with a weak D call TRBD1 (5 bases). Germline CDR1 SGHAT, CDR2 FQNNGV. The ends were cut back, 5 bases at V and 1 base at J, with 8 bases in the middle. The CDR3 loop spans 13 amino acids. The DNA for the CDR3 is TGTGCCAGCAGCGTGGACATCCAAGAGACCCAGTACTTC. Its translation: CASSVDIQETQYF. Full variable domain (rest looked up from reference TRBV11-2 and TRBJ2-5): EAGVAQSPRYKIIEKRQSVAFWCNPISGHATLYWYQQILGQGPKLLIQFQNNGVVDDSQLPKDRFSAERLKGVDSTLKIQPAKLEDSAVYLCASSVDIQETQYFGPGTRLLVL.

The V and J genes are TRBV27 and TRBJ2-3; tentative D call: TRBD2 (6 bases). V was pared by 6 bases and J by 2 bases, with 15 bases between. Germline V CDR1 and CDR2: MNHEY, SMNVEV (reference sequence). CDR3 length: 15 residues. The CDR3 DNA reads as TGTGCCAGCAGACTTAGCGGCTTTTTCACAGATACGCAGTATTTT. The encoded protein is CASRLSGFFTDTQYF.

V gene TRBV28 combines with J gene TRBJ2-1; 14 nucleotides match TRBD2. V dropped 5 bases and J dropped 7; count of bases not matched to a gene: 4. The CDR3 has 15 amino acids. Per the germline V gene, CDR1 is MDHEN and CDR2 is SYDVKM. The CDR3 protein is CASSLGLAGGNEQFF. CDR3 sequence (DNA): TGTGCCAGCAGTCTCGGACTAGCGGGGGGAAATGAGCAGTTCTTC. Looking up the rest from reference TRBV28 and TRBJ2-1 gives the full variable domain: DVKVTQSSRYLVKRTGEKVFLECVQDMDHENMFWYRQDPGLGLRLIYFSYDVKMKEKGDIPEGYSVSREKKERFSLILESASTNQTSMYLCASSLGLAGGNEQFFGPGTRLTVL.

The chain carries TRBV28 and TRBJ2-2; D unclear. In germline, CDR1 is MDHEN, CDR2 SYDVKM. V was cut by 10 bases and J by 0 bases, with 9 bases left in between. The CDR3 consists of 13 residues. Here the CDR3 reads CAIADSNTGELFF. In nucleotides, the CDR3 is TGTGCCATCGCCGACTCGAACACCGGGGAGCTGTTTTTT.

The rearrangement uses TRBV4-1 and TRBJ2-1; D remains unclear. CDR3 length: 17 residues. Per germline, CDR1 MGHRA and CDR2 YSYEKL. V lost 3 bases and J lost 2, with 17 bases in between. CDR3 DNA: TGCGCCAGCAGCCATTCCCCCGGAGTCCCCCCCTACAATGAGCAGTTCTTC. It is translated as CASSHSPGVPPYNEQFF.

The rearrangement joins TRBV5-1 to TRBJ1-1, with D tentatively TRBD1 (5 bases). The germline V gene encodes CDR1 SGHRS and CDR2 YFSETQ. The V end was cut by 1 base, the J end by 4 bases, with 14 bases between. The CDR3 is 15 amino acids. The CDR3 here is CASSLWGSTGTEAFF. The CDR3 DNA follows: TGCGCCAGCAGCTTGTGGGGCTCAACGGGCACTGAAGCTTTCTTT.

This clone was seen more than once but under ten times. This chain links TRBV5-1 with TRBJ2-3; D is ambiguous. CDR1 and CDR2 (germline): SGHRS, YFSETQ. The CDR3 runs to 14 residues. Trimming removed 4 bases at V and 1 base at J, with 10 bases between. This CDR3 reads CASSLAVGTDTQYF. Here the CDR3 DNA reads TGCGCCAGCAGCCTCGCTGTGGGCACAGATACGCAGTATTTT.

The chain carries TRBV11-2 and TRBJ2-2; D uncertain. In germline, CDR1 is SGHAT, CDR2 FQNNGV. Trimming pared 1 base from V and 2 bases from J, leaving 5 bases between. CDR3 length: 14 residues. CDR3 region: CASSLGGNTGELFF. The CDR3, as DNA: TGTGCCAGCAGCTTAGGTGGAAACACCGGGGAGCTGTTTTTT.

Here the CDR3 reads CASSGSGGYENIQYF. The CDR3 bases are TGTGCCAGCAGCGGTAGCGGGGGGTATGAAAACATTCAGTACTTC. The chain combines TRBV7-2 with TRBJ2-4, with 10 bases lining up with TRBD2. Germline V gene sequence: CDR1 SGHTA, CDR2 FQGNSA. The CDR3 runs 15 residues. V lost 5 bases, J lost 5 bases, and 6 bases stayed unmatched.

V usage is TRBV5-6 and J usage is TRBJ2-3; D is unclear. CDR3 size: 13 residues. The V gene lost 2 bases and the J gene lost 2 bases, with 6 bases spanning the gap. Germline CDR1 and CDR2: SGHDT and YYEEEE. CDR3 amino acids: CASSLRPTDTQYF. In DNA form, the CDR3 reads TGTGCCAGCAGCTTAAGGCCCACAGATACGCAGTATTTT.

V is TRBV28 and J is TRBJ2-7, with a tentative D call TRBD2 (6 bases). The germline V gene has CDR1 MDHEN and CDR2 SYDVKM. The CDR3 extends over 15 amino acids. Trimming left V 1 base short and J 5 bases short, with 15 bases between. As DNA, the CDR3 is TGTGCCAGCAGTTTATATGGGACTTCGGGAAACGAGCAGTACTTC. It codes for CASSLYGTSGNEQYF. The variable domain in full, completed from reference TRBV28 and TRBJ2-7, reads DVKVTQSSRYLVKRTGEKVFLECVQDMDHENMFWYRQDPGLGLRLIYFSYDVKMKEKGDIPEGYSVSREKKERFSLILESASTNQTSMYLCASSLYGTSGNEQYFGPGTRLTVT.

The V gene is TRBV7-6, the J gene TRBJ2-2; 11 nucleotides line up with TRBD2. Trimming at V came to 7 bases and at J to 4 bases, leaving 2 bases not matched to a gene. CDR1 and CDR2 (germline): SGHVS, FNYEAQ. This CDR3 has 14 residues. CDR3 sequence reads: CASKLAGATGELFF. The CDR3 DNA follows: TGTGCCAGCAAACTAGCGGGGGCCACCGGGGAGCTGTTTTTT.

This clone was seen just once. This CDR3 is CASSTRGRGILETQYF. CDR3 nucleotide sequence: TGTGCCAGCAGCACCCGAGGAAGGGGAATATTGGAGACCCAGTACTTC. The chain joins TRBV11-2 to TRBJ2-5; perhaps TRBD1 as D (5 bases). Per germline, CDR1 SGHAT and CDR2 FQNNGV. Trimming pared 5 bases from V and 5 bases from J, leaving 21 bases between. The CDR3 extends over 16 amino acids.